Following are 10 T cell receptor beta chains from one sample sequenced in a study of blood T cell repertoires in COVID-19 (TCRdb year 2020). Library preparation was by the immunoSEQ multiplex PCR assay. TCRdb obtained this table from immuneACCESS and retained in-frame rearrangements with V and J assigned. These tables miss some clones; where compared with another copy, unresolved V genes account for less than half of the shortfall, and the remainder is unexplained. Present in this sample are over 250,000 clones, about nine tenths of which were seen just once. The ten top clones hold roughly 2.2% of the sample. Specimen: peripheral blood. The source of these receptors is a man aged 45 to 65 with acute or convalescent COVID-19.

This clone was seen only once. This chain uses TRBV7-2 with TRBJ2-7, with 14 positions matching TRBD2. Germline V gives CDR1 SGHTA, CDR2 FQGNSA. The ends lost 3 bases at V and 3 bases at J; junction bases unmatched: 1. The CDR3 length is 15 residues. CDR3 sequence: CASSLTSGGVYEQYF. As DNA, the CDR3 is TGTGCCAGCAGCTTGACTAGCGGGGGGGTCTACGAGCAGTACTTC.

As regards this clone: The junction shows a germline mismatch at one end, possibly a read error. CDR3 DNA sequence: TGTGCTAGCAGCTCCGGGACAGGGGACTACGAGCAGTACTTC. It yields the protein CASSSGTGDYEQYF. The rearrangement uses TRBV7-7 and TRBJ2-7, with 10 bases identical to TRBD1. The CDR3 extends over 14 amino acids. Germline V gene data show CDR1 as SSHAT and CDR2 as FNYEAQ (reference sequence).

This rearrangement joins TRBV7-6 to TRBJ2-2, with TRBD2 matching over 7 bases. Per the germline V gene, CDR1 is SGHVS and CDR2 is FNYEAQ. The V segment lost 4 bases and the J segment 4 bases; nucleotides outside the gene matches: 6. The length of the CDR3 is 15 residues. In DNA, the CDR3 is TGTGCCAGCAGCTCCGGGGGGTTAGGCACCGGGGAGCTGTTTTTT. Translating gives CASSSGGLGTGELFF.

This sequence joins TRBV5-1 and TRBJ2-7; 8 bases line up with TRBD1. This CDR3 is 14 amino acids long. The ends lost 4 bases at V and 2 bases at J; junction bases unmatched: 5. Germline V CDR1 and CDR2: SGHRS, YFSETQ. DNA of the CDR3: TGCGCCAGCAGCAAGGACAGGGCCACCTACGAGCAGTACTTC. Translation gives CASSKDRATYEQYF.

DNA of the CDR3: TGTGCCATTCGCAGGGCTGGCTACACCTTC. Amino acids: CAIRRAGYTF. The chain links TRBV28 to TRBJ1-2; weak D call: TRBD1 (5 bases). Germline V gives CDR1 MDHEN, CDR2 SYDVKM. The germline V and J ends were trimmed by 10 bases and 7 bases, with 10 bases remaining between them. This CDR3 contains 10 residues.

CDR3 coding DNA: TGTGCCAGCAGTGACCTCGGAGCGGGGGCGGGGGATACGCAGTATTTT. This codes for CASSDLGAGAGDTQYF. The chain uses TRBV2 and TRBJ2-3; 8 positions match TRBD2. The CDR3 sequence is 16 residues long. Germline CDR1 SNHLY, CDR2 FYNNEI. Losses at the gene ends were 3 bases for V and 6 bases for J; bases not matched to a gene: 11.

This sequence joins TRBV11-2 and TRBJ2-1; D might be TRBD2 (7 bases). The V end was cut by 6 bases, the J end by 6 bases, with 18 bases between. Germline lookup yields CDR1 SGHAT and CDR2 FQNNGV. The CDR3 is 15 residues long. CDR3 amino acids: CASRRAGAQLNEQFF. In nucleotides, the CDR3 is TGTGCCAGCAGGCGGGCGGGGGCCCAACTCAATGAGCAGTTCTTC. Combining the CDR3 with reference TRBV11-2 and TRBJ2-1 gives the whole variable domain EAGVAQSPRYKIIEKRQSVAFWCNPISGHATLYWYQQILGQGPKLLIQFQNNGVVDDSQLPKDRFSAERLKGVDSTLKIQPAKLEDSAVYLCASRRAGAQLNEQFFGPGTRLTVL.

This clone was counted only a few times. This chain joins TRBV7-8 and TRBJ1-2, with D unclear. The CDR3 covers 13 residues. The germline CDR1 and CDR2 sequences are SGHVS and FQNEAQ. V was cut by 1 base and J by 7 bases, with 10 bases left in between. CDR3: CASSLDGRSGYTF. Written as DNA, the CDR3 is TGTGCCAGCAGCTTAGACGGTAGAAGTGGCTACACCTTC.

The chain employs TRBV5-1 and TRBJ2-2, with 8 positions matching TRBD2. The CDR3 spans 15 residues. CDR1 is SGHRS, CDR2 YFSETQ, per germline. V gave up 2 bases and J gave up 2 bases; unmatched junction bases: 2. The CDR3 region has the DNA TGCGCCAGCAGCTTTGCGGGGGGAAACACCGGGGAGCTGTTTTTT. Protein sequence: CASSFAGGNTGELFF.

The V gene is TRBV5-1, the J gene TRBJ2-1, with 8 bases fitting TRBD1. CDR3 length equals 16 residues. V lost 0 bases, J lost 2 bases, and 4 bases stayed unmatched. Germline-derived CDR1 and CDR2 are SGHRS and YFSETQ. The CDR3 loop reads CASSLGTGTTYNEQFF. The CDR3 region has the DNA TGCGCCAGCAGCTTGGGGACAGGGACCACCTACAATGAGCAGTTCTTC.